This TCR beta chain was captured in a study of shared clonotypes between healthy human individuals. Study findings and constraints: A generally larger estimated richness was seen in naive subsets than in memory subsets. The low donor count limited represented genetic and exposure-history diversity.

An approximately 180 ng quantity of DNA, 32,000 or so T cell genomes, went into the sorted-subset replicate PCRs. The repertoire was sequenced with immunoSEQ multiplex PCR; TCRdb's copy has only in-frame clones and lacks some. The data hold 950,000 to 1,200,000 clones, with 70% to 85% observed a single time. Trimming took off 0 bases at V and 8 bases at J, with 16 bases between the two ends. The CDR3 has 15 amino acids. Germline CDR1 reads SGHAT; CDR2 reads FQNNGV. In this sample, this clone turned up a few times. The antigen remains undetermined. The sample consisted of memory CD4+ T cells from PBMCs. Specified subset: CD45RA-negative fraction. The chain employs TRBV11-2 and TRBJ1-2, with a tentative D call TRBD1 (5 bases). The TCR sequence derives from a man younger than 30 in good health. Some clones in this sample may be carry-over from other donors' samples. The CDR3 here is CASSLDLRGLHGYTF. The CDR3 coding sequence is TGTGCCAGCAGCTTAGATCTTCGGGGGTTGCACGGCTACACCTTC.